The rows below give T cell receptor beta chains drawn from one sample of a study of molecular identifiers for immune sequencing clone quantification. TCRdb recomputed calls from the PCR reads with MiXCR, one row per CDR3 protein. Found here are around 460,000 distinct CDR3 sequences, over 20% of them singletons; the top ten hold about 0.8%. The material sequenced was naive CD8+ T cells from blood, with Jurkat cell RNA spiked in. These TCRs come from a human donor in good health. Some libraries in this study had Jurkat cell RNA spiked in. Both conserved end residues are part of each CDR3. D genes are given only for firm matches. Not every row has a clone size; where given, it reads once, few, many or a size class.

abundance: many; len: 14; v_gene: TRBV9; d_gene: NA; j_gene: TRBJ1-1; CDR3aa: CASSVGTGTTEAFF; CDR3nt: TGTGCCAGCAGCGTAGGCACAGGGACCACTGAAGCTTTCTTT
abundance: many; len: 15; v_gene: TRBV4-1; d_gene: NA; j_gene: TRBJ2-7; CDR3aa: CASSQEHQGTYEQYF; CDR3nt: TGCGCCAGCAGCCAAGAGCACCAGGGTACCTACGAGCAGTACTTC
abundance: NA; len: 13; v_gene: TRBV10-1; d_gene: NA; j_gene: TRBJ2-7; CDR3aa: CASSETISYEQYF; CDR3nt: TGCGCCAGCAGTGAGACAATCTCCTACGAGCAGTACTTC
abundance: NA; len: 16; v_gene: TRBV5-1; d_gene: TRBD1; j_gene: TRBJ1-5; CDR3aa: CASSLGTVGSNQPQHF; CDR3nt: TGCGCCAGCAGCCTGGGGACAGTGGGTAGCAATCAGCCCCAGCATTTT
abundance: many; len: 14; v_gene: TRBV6-5; d_gene: TRBD2; j_gene: TRBJ2-7; CDR3aa: CASSLGLARYEQYF; CDR3nt: TGTGCCAGCAGTCTAGGACTAGCGAGGTACGAGCAGTACTTC
abundance: NA; len: 13; v_gene: TRBV5-3; d_gene: NA; j_gene: TRBJ1-1; CDR3aa: CAGSSGTNTEAFF; CDR3nt: TGTGCCGGCAGCTCTGGGACGAACACTGAAGCTTTCTTT
abundance: NA; len: 14; v_gene: TRBV27; d_gene: NA; j_gene: TRBJ1-4; CDR3aa: CVSSLEPTGEKLFF; CDR3nt: TGTGTCAGCAGTTTAGAACCAACGGGGGAAAAACTGTTTTTT
abundance: NA; len: 14; v_gene: TRBV28; d_gene: NA; j_gene: TRBJ1-1; CDR3aa: CAGSGDKSDTEAFF; CDR3nt: TGTGCCGGCAGTGGAGACAAGAGCGACACTGAAGCTTTCTTT
abundance: many; len: 14; v_gene: TRBV6-5; d_gene: NA; j_gene: TRBJ2-6; CDR3aa: CASSPLGGANVLTF; CDR3nt: TGTGCCAGCAGTCCTCTAGGGGGGGCCAACGTCCTGACTTTC
abundance: NA; len: 15; v_gene: TRBV12-3/TRBV12-4; d_gene: TRBD2; j_gene: TRBJ2-4; CDR3aa: CASSFWPSGAHIQYF; CDR3nt: TGTGCCAGCAGTTTTTGGCCTAGCGGGGCGCACATTCAGTACTTC
abundance: many; len: 18; v_gene: TRBV28; d_gene: NA; j_gene: TRBJ1-4; CDR3aa: CASSPGDTKKTTNEKLFF; CDR3nt: TGTGCCAGCAGTCCAGGGGACACGAAAAAAACAACTAATGAAAAACTGTTTTTT
abundance: few; len: 15; v_gene: TRBV7-9; d_gene: NA; j_gene: TRBJ2-1; CDR3aa: CASSLRDGYYNEQFF; CDR3nt: TGTGCCAGCAGCCTCCGGGACGGTTACTACAATGAGCAGTTCTTC
abundance: few; len: 14; v_gene: TRBV2; d_gene: TRBD2; j_gene: TRBJ2-7; CDR3aa: CANSQLAGAGEQYF; CDR3nt: TGTGCTAACTCCCAACTAGCGGGAGCGGGAGAGCAGTACTTC
abundance: NA; len: 15; v_gene: TRBV27; d_gene: NA; j_gene: TRBJ1-5; CDR3aa: CASSLSGRGGQPQHF; CDR3nt: TGTGCCAGCAGTTTATCAGGGAGGGGTGGCCAGCCCCAGCATTTT
abundance: NA; len: 13; v_gene: TRBV27; d_gene: NA; j_gene: TRBJ1-1; CDR3aa: CASSFSGGPETFF; CDR3nt: TGTGCCAGCAGTTTCTCTGGGGGGCCCGAGACTTTCTTT
abundance: few; len: 16; v_gene: TRBV20-1; d_gene: NA; j_gene: TRBJ2-7; CDR3aa: CSARDILRDILGEQYF; CDR3nt: TGCAGTGCTAGAGATATATTGAGGGACATCCTCGGGGAGCAGTACTTC
abundance: once; len: 15; v_gene: TRBV4-3; d_gene: NA; j_gene: TRBJ2-2; CDR3aa: CASSQDRFNTGELFF; CDR3nt: TGCGCCAGCAGCCAAGATCGTTTTAACACCGGGGAGCTGTTTTTT
abundance: once; len: 15; v_gene: TRBV7-9; d_gene: TRBD1; j_gene: TRBJ2-4; CDR3aa: CAGSSAWTGHNIQCF; CDR3nt: TGTGCCGGCAGCTCAGCTTGGACAGGGCACAACATTCAGTGCTTC
abundance: many; len: 13; v_gene: TRBV7-9; d_gene: NA; j_gene: TRBJ2-3; CDR3aa: CASSLGVGDTQYF; CDR3nt: TGTGCCAGCAGCTTAGGGGTCGGTGATACGCAGTATTTT
abundance: few; len: 15; v_gene: TRBV6-5; d_gene: TRBD1; j_gene: TRBJ1-3; CDR3aa: CASRTRDSVGNTIYF; CDR3nt: TGTGCCAGCAGGACCCGGGACAGCGTTGGAAACACCATATATTTT
abundance: NA; len: 16; v_gene: TRBV28; d_gene: TRBD1; j_gene: TRBJ2-3; CDR3aa: CASRGVGQESTDTQYF; CDR3nt: TGTGCCAGCAGAGGAGTGGGACAGGAAAGCACAGATACGCAGTATTTT
abundance: NA; len: 15; v_gene: TRBV9; d_gene: TRBD1; j_gene: TRBJ1-2; CDR3aa: CASSVGRTGVEGYTF; CDR3nt: TGTGCCAGCAGCGTAGGCAGGACAGGGGTCGAGGGCTACACCTTC
abundance: NA; len: 15; v_gene: TRBV27; d_gene: NA; j_gene: TRBJ2-3; CDR3aa: CASSPRTVSTDTQYF; CDR3nt: TGTGCCAGCAGTCCGAGGACAGTAAGCACAGATACGCAGTATTTT
abundance: many; len: 16; v_gene: TRBV7-6; d_gene: TRBD2; j_gene: TRBJ2-3; CDR3aa: CASSLDVAGGEDTQYF; CDR3nt: TGTGCCAGCAGCTTAGATGTAGCGGGAGGGGAAGATACGCAGTATTTT
abundance: NA; len: 12; v_gene: TRBV6-1; d_gene: NA; j_gene: TRBJ2-7; CDR3aa: CASSEPISEQYF; CDR3nt: TGTGCCAGCAGTGAACCCATAAGCGAGCAGTACTTC
abundance: many; len: 16; v_gene: TRBV4-3; d_gene: NA; j_gene: TRBJ2-7; CDR3aa: CASSQDVSSGSYEQYF; CDR3nt: TGCGCCAGCAGCCAAGATGTGAGTAGCGGAAGCTACGAGCAGTACTTC
abundance: many; len: 17; v_gene: TRBV7-2; d_gene: TRBD2; j_gene: TRBJ2-3; CDR3aa: CASSQGLAGGGTDTQYF; CDR3nt: TGTGCCAGCAGCCAAGGACTAGCGGGGGGCGGCACAGATACGCAGTATTTT
abundance: many; len: 15; v_gene: TRBV4-3; d_gene: TRBD1; j_gene: TRBJ2-7; CDR3aa: CASSPGTGNSYEQYF; CDR3nt: TGCGCCAGCAGCCCCGGGACAGGGAACTCCTACGAGCAGTACTTC